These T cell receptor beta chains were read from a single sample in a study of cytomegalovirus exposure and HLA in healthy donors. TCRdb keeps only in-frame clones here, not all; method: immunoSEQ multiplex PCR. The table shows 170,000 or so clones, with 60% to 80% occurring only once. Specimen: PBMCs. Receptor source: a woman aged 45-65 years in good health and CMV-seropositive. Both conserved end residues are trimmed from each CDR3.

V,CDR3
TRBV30,AWSVGRGVQY
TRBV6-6,ASSYGRGGPNEQF
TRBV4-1,ASSPGQRGTEAF
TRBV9,ASTVERGGFMDTQY
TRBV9,ASSVGQGNYGYT
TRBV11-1,ASSLTNWESSYEQY
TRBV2,ASSGVYEQY
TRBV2,ASSQGGRGTEAF
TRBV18,ASSPGTRMDEQY
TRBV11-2,ASSLREQY
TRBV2,ASSEDDSFSYEQY
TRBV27,ASSQSGTPLYGYT
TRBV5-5,ASSRGTHQDSPLH
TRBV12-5,ASGSNLPGRVGTEAF
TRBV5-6,ASSPNLDTQY
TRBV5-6,ASSRQAGGGGELF
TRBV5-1,ASSTPGQGRETQY
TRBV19,ASSTDTSGANVLT
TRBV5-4,ASSLGGGFGTDTQY
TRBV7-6,ASSPGYEQY
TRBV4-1,ASSREGGTGSYEQY
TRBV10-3,AISDLDRGYEQY
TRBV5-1,ASSLAAGGRTDTQY
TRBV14,ASRETGAGEQY
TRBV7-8,ASSPGLAGYNEQF
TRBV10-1,ASRDQTGGGGNTIY
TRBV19,ASSFTGQTNSPLH
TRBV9,ASSPRQGPVEGAF
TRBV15,ATKKGGIGNQPQH